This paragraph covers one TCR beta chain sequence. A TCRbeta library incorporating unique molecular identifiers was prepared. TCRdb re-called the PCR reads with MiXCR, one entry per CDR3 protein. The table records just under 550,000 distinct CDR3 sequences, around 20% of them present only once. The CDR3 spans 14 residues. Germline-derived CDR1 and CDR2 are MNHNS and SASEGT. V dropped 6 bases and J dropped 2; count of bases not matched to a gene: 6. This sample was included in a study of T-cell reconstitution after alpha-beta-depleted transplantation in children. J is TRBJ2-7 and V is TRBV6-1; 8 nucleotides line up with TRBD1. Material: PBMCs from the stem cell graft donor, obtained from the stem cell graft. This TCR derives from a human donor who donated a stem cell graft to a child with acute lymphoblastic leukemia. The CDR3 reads CASRRTGLAYEQYF. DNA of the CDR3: TGTGCCAGCAGGCGGACAGGGCTCGCCTACGAGCAGTACTTC.